The sequence of this T cell receptor beta chain was determined in a study of graft-versus-host responses after intestinal transplantation. Study-level information: Among the recipients, transplants were multivisceral, liver-intestinal, or isolated intestinal. Tacrolimus plus steroids were given to all recipients for about three years, preceded by anti-thymocyte globulin induction. Study results and limitations: Patients who carried graft-donor T cell macrochimerism also had high graft-versus-host to host-versus-graft clonal ratios in their allografts. Analysis identified GvH clones in recipient marrow, with some appearing first in ileum or blood.

The protocol was immunoSEQ multiplex PCR, while the TCRdb copy is restricted to in-frame clones and leaves out a portion. Of 45,000 to 60,000 clones detected, nearly 95% appear once; the ten largest clones hold about 2.6%. A note on this clone: Antigen unknown.

J lost 2 bases, V lost 5 bases, and 3 bases had no gene match. CDR3 length: 12 residues. Germline assignment: CDR1 GTSNPN and CDR2 SVGIG (reference sequence). The TCR sequence derives from a human donor who was the organ donor for an intestinal transplant. The V gene is TRBV30, the J gene TRBJ2-7, with TRBD1 identical over 7 bases. The sequences come from unstimulated CD4+ T cells sorted from spleen or lymph node cells, collected before transplant. CDR3: CAWAGTAYEQYF. CDR3 bases: TGTGCCTGGGCCGGGACAGCCTACGAGCAGTACTTC.